One sample yielded the 30 T cell receptor beta chains listed below, sequenced in a study of patients and donors after allogeneic stem cell transplantation. TCRdb recomputed calls from the RT-PCR reads with MiXCR, one row per CDR3 protein. Of roughly 200,000 distinct CDR3 sequences listed, roughly 38% are singletons. Specimen: blood, either unsorted or a sorted T cell fraction (not recorded which). These receptors all come from a human donor who was either an allogeneic HSCT recipient or a stem cell or donor lymphocyte infusion donor (not recorded which). It is not recorded whose cells these are; they may come from a transplant donor.

The chain couples TRBV6-5 to TRBJ1-1; D gene unclear. Germline loops: CDR1 MNHEY, CDR2 SVGAGI. The CDR3 totals 14 residues. Deletions cut 2 bases from V and 1 base from J, with 8 bases between. The CDR3 bases are TGTGCCAGCAGTTACGATTCCGGGAACACTGAAGCTTTCTTT. Its protein is CASSYDSGNTEAFF.

The chain recombines TRBV10-3 with TRBJ1-2, with D possibly being TRBD1 (6 bases). The length of the CDR3 is 13 residues. Germline V gene sequence: CDR1 ENHRY, CDR2 SYGVKD. Trimming removed 7 bases from V and 8 bases from J, with 17 bases in between. CDR3: CAINKADSQGYTF. For the CDR3, the DNA is TGTGCCATCAACAAAGCGGACAGCCAAGGCTACACCTTC.

This clonotype showed up just a few times. The rearrangement links TRBV19 to TRBJ1-1, with D unclear. Germline assignment: CDR1 LNHDA and CDR2 SQIVND (reference sequence). CDR3 length equals 16 residues. V lost 1 base and J 0 bases, leaving 12 bases between the germline ends. CDR3 bases: TGTGCCAGTAGTATAGGTGGAAAAAGGATGAACACTGAAGCTTTCTTT. This codes for CASSIGGKRMNTEAFF.

This clonotype has at least ten counts. The V gene is TRBV20-1, the J gene TRBJ1-2; maybe TRBD1 (5 bases). CDR1 DFQATT and CDR2 SNEGSKA come from the germline V gene (reference sequence). CDR3 length equals 12 residues. V shed 4 bases and J shed 4 bases, with 10 bases lying between them. DNA of the CDR3: TGCAGTGCTAAGGGACGGAGCTATGGCTACACCTTC. Its translation is CSAKGRSYGYTF.

The chain joins TRBV29-1 to TRBJ2-1; 8 bases are a match to TRBD1. CDR3 length equals 15 residues. Germline lookup yields CDR1 SQVTM and CDR2 ANQGSEA. The ends lost 2 bases at V and 4 bases at J; junction bases unmatched: 7. Here the CDR3 reads CSVEPDREVYNEQFF. CDR3 DNA sequence: TGCAGCGTTGAACCGGACAGGGAGGTTTACAATGAGCAGTTCTTC.

The chain recombines TRBV11-2 with TRBJ2-2; 10 bases agree with TRBD1. Germline CDR1 reads SGHAT; CDR2 reads FQNNGV. The V gene end was trimmed by 5 bases and the J gene end by 7 bases; junction bases not matched to a gene: 7. This CDR3 contains 15 residues. CDR3 loop: CASSDDRGPVGELFF. The CDR3 DNA sequence: TGTGCCAGCAGCGATGACAGGGGGCCCGTCGGGGAGCTGTTTTTT.

This clonotype has just a few counts. The chain couples TRBV7-2 to TRBJ1-2, with D unclear. Trimming left V 0 bases short and J 4 bases short, with 12 bases between. Germline V gene lookup returns CDR1 SGHTA and CDR2 FQGNSA. The CDR3 consists of 15 residues. This chain's CDR3 is CASSLAYPKVYGYTF. Written as DNA, the CDR3 is TGTGCCAGCAGCTTAGCCTACCCAAAAGTCTATGGCTACACCTTC.

The gene calls are TRBV7-6 and TRBJ2-1; 9 positions agree with TRBD2. Germline trimming cut 1 base from V and 4 bases from J; bases unmatched to any gene: 5. The length of the CDR3 is 16 residues. Germline V CDR1 and CDR2: SGHVS, FNYEAQ. CDR3: CASSLVASGAYNEQFF. The CDR3 DNA follows: TGTGCCAGCAGCTTAGTGGCTAGCGGGGCATACAATGAGCAGTTCTTC.

This clonotype has more than one count but fewer than ten. The V and J genes are TRBV7-2 and TRBJ1-1, with D uncertain. Trimming cost V 3 bases and J 5 bases, with 10 bases left between them. The germline V gene has CDR1 SGHTA and CDR2 FQGNSA. CDR3 length: 13 residues. Here the CDR3 reads CASSFGWRTEAFF. Written as DNA, the CDR3 is TGTGCCAGCAGCTTTGGGTGGAGGACTGAAGCTTTCTTT. The full variable domain, completed using reference TRBV7-2 and TRBJ1-1, is GAGVSQSPSNKVTEKGKDVELRCDPISGHTALYWYRQSLGQGLEFLIYFQGNSAPDKSGLPSDRFSAERTGGSVSTLTIQRTQQEDSAVYLCASSFGWRTEAFFGQGTRLTVV.

V and J are TRBV20-1 and TRBJ1-2; D is uncertain. Looked up from germline, CDR1 is DFQATT and CDR2 is SNEGSKA (reference sequence). This CDR3 is built from 8 residues. The V end was cut by 7 bases, the J end by 7 bases, with 4 bases between. The chain's CDR3 is CSVSGYTF. The CDR3 DNA is TGCAGTGTATCTGGCTACACCTTC.

The chain has TRBV6-1 and TRBJ1-5; D ambiguous. The germline gives CDR1 MNHNS, CDR2 SASEGT. This CDR3 region has 12 residues. Trimming pared 6 bases from V and 4 bases from J, leaving 7 bases between. CDR3 coding DNA: TGTGCCAGCAGGGGCCCGAATCAGCCCCAGCATTTT. Translating it yields CASRGPNQPQHF.

The chain carries TRBV5-1 and TRBJ2-1; TRBD1 matches 9 bases. The V and J ends lost 4 bases and 5 bases, in that order; junction bases with no gene match: 10. Germline V CDR1 and CDR2: SGHRS, YFSETQ. The CDR3 has 16 amino acids. DNA for the CDR3: TGCGCCAGCAGCGCCCCCGGGACAGGGTGGGACAATGAGCAGTTCTTC. As protein: CASSAPGTGWDNEQFF.

The gene calls are TRBV5-1 and TRBJ2-7; 9 bases agree with TRBD1. Losses at the gene ends were 4 bases for V and 2 bases for J; bases not matched to a gene: 7. CDR3 length: 15 residues. Germline V gives CDR1 SGHRS, CDR2 YFSETQ. The CDR3 sequence is CASSLPGQGPYEQYF. CDR3 bases: TGCGCCAGCAGCCTTCCGGGACAGGGACCCTACGAGCAGTACTTC.

A few counts support this clonotype. This rearrangement joins TRBV6-5 to TRBJ2-6; possibly TRBD2 for D (5 bases). Trimming pared 7 bases from V and 2 bases from J, leaving 9 bases between. The V gene's germline CDR1 is MNHEY and CDR2 SVGAGI. The CDR3 runs to 14 residues. The CDR3 loop is CASTRETGANVLTF. As DNA, the CDR3 is TGTGCCAGCACGAGGGAGACTGGGGCCAACGTCCTGACTTTC.

The J gene is TRBJ1-1, the V gene TRBV5-1, with D maybe TRBD1 (5 bases). The CDR3 length is 15 residues. Trimming took off 4 bases at V and 2 bases at J, with 15 bases between the two ends. Germline V gene data show CDR1 as SGHRS and CDR2 as YFSETQ. Written as DNA, the CDR3 is TGCGCCAGCAGCCCCCGCGGGGGGGTTAACACTGAAGCTTTCTTT. It is translated as CASSPRGGVNTEAFF.

This clonotype was recorded a few times. The V gene is TRBV2, the J gene TRBJ1-1, with TRBD1 as a possible D gene (5 bases). CDR1 is SNHLY and CDR2 is FYNNEI in the germline V gene. Trimming stripped 6 bases from V and 5 bases from J, with 13 bases between. The CDR3 is 13 amino acids. DNA of the CDR3: TGTGCCAGCAGAGTTGACAGAGGGACTGAAGCTTTCTTT. Protein: CASRVDRGTEAFF.

The rearrangement links TRBV4-1 to TRBJ1-3; no definite D call. Trimming took off 3 bases at V and 6 bases at J, with 18 bases between the two ends. The CDR3 is 16 amino acids. Germline loops: CDR1 MGHRA, CDR2 YSYEKL. This chain's CDR3 is CASSHHISRLENTIYF. In DNA form, the CDR3 reads TGCGCCAGCAGCCACCACATAAGTCGATTGGAAAACACCATATATTTT.

This clonotype was detected only a few times. The chain links TRBV24-1 to TRBJ2-2; 9 bases map to TRBD1. The CDR3 spans 13 residues. Germline trimming cut 7 bases from V and 6 bases from J; bases unmatched to any gene: 2. CDR1 and CDR2 from the germline V gene are KGHDR and SFDVKD. Here the CDR3 DNA reads TGTGCCACCAGCCGACAGGGGGCCGGGGAGCTGTTTTTT. Protein sequence: CATSRQGAGELFF.

This clonotype was picked up a small number of times. This chain uses TRBV5-5 with TRBJ2-3; possibly TRBD1 for D (5 bases). This CDR3 region has 15 residues. V shed 0 bases and J shed 3 bases, with 11 bases lying between them. Germline assignment: CDR1 SGHKS and CDR2 YYEKEE (reference sequence). The chain's CDR3 is CASSLASRQTDTQYF. For the CDR3, the DNA is TGTGCCAGCAGCTTGGCCTCCCGACAGACAGATACGCAGTATTTT.

The rearrangement joins TRBV18 to TRBJ2-7, with TRBD1 matching over 8 bases. The CDR3 loop spans 14 amino acids. V was clipped by 0 bases and J by 4 bases; unmatched bases: 2. The germline V gene has CDR1 KGHSH and CDR2 LQKENI. The CDR3 DNA is TGTGCCAGCTCACCACCAACAGGGGGGTACGAGCAGTACTTC. Translating gives CASSPPTGGYEQYF.

In DNA form, the CDR3 reads TGTGCCAGCTCACCAATATCTAGAGGGGGCAATCAGCCCCAGCATTTT. It codes for CASSPISRGGNQPQHF. The V gene is TRBV18, the J gene TRBJ1-5, with D perhaps TRBD1 (5 bases). Germline V CDR1 and CDR2: KGHSH, LQKENI. Trimming cost V 2 bases and J 2 bases, with 13 bases left between them. The CDR3 is 16 amino acids.

This clonotype appeared a few times. This chain joins TRBV15 and TRBJ1-4; 8 positions agree with TRBD1. V gave up 2 bases and J gave up 6 bases; unmatched junction bases: 5. The CDR3 length is 15 residues. CDR1 is LNHNV, CDR2 YYDKDF, per germline (reference sequence). This CDR3 reads CATSRSGTGDEKLFF. The DNA for the CDR3 is TGTGCCACCAGCAGATCCGGGACAGGCGATGAAAAACTGTTTTTT.

This clonotype appeared a few times. The V call is TRBV7-2, the J call TRBJ2-5; D call uncertain. Trimming stripped 2 bases from V and 5 bases from J, with 15 bases between. CDR3 length: 15 residues. The germline gives CDR1 SGHTA, CDR2 FQGNSA. The CDR3 is CASSLTSSGRETQYF. The CDR3 DNA is TGTGCCAGCAGCTTAACCAGCTCGGGCCGGGAGACCCAGTACTTC.

This chain uses TRBV6-2 or TRBV6-3 with TRBJ2-2; no definite D call. Germline assignment: CDR1 MNHEY and CDR2 SVGEGT. Trimming stripped 6 bases from V and 2 bases from J, with 7 bases between. The CDR3 runs 13 residues. The CDR3 region has the DNA TGTGCCAGCAGCCTCTTAAACACCGGGGAGCTGTTTTTT. This sequence encodes CASSLLNTGELFF.

The J gene is TRBJ2-3, the V gene TRBV4-3; D possibly uses TRBD1 or TRBD2 (6 bases each). The CDR3 runs to 15 residues. Trimming took 1 base from V and 4 from J, leaving 12 bases between them. CDR1 and CDR2 from the germline V gene are LGHNA and YSLEER. CDR3 sequence: CASSQVLGGADTQYF. The DNA for the CDR3 is TGCGCCAGCAGCCAAGTCCTGGGGGGCGCAGATACGCAGTATTTT.

This clonotype appeared a few times. J is TRBJ1-2 and V is TRBV6-6, with D possibly TRBD1 on 5 matching bases. Germline CDR1 MNHNY, CDR2 SVGAGI (reference sequence). V lost 0 bases to trimming and J lost 0 bases, with 8 bases between them. This CDR3 comprises 15 residues. The CDR3 nucleotides read TGTGCCAGCAGTTACTCGAAAGGGGCTAACTATGGCTACACCTTC. Translation gives CASSYSKGANYGYTF.

The chain links TRBV28 to TRBJ1-4, with a weak D call TRBD1 (5 bases). V shed 2 bases and J shed 8 bases, with 9 bases lying between them. Germline V gene lookup returns CDR1 MDHEN and CDR2 SYDVKM. CDR3 length: 13 amino acids. The CDR3 DNA follows: TGTGCCAGCAGTTTAAAGACAGTCGAAAAACTGTTTTTT. Amino acids: CASSLKTVEKLFF.

The J gene is TRBJ1-6, the V gene TRBV6-5, with unresolved D. With 6 bases removed from V and 7 bases from J, the gap between germline ends came to 13 bases. This CDR3 has 14 residues. The germline V gene has CDR1 MNHEY and CDR2 SVGAGI. For the CDR3, the DNA is TGTGCCAGCAGCCGAACGGGGTACAATTCACCCCTCCACTTT. As protein: CASSRTGYNSPLHF.

The chain couples TRBV5-5 to TRBJ2-7; D remains unclear. Trimming stripped 4 bases from V and 2 bases from J, with 10 bases between. Germline assignment: CDR1 SGHKS and CDR2 YYEKEE (reference sequence). The length of the CDR3 is 13 residues. For the CDR3, the DNA is TGTGCCAGCAGCATGAGACCCCCCTACGAGCAGTACTTC. Its translation: CASSMRPPYEQYF.

The J gene is TRBJ1-3, the V gene TRBV10-3, with a weak D call TRBD1 (5 bases). The CDR3 consists of 14 residues. Trimming cost V 3 bases and J 4 bases, with 10 bases left between them. Germline CDR1 ENHRY, CDR2 SYGVKD. The CDR3 sequence: CAISDGTRGNTIYF. The DNA of the CDR3 is TGTGCCATCAGTGATGGGACGAGAGGAAACACCATATATTTT.